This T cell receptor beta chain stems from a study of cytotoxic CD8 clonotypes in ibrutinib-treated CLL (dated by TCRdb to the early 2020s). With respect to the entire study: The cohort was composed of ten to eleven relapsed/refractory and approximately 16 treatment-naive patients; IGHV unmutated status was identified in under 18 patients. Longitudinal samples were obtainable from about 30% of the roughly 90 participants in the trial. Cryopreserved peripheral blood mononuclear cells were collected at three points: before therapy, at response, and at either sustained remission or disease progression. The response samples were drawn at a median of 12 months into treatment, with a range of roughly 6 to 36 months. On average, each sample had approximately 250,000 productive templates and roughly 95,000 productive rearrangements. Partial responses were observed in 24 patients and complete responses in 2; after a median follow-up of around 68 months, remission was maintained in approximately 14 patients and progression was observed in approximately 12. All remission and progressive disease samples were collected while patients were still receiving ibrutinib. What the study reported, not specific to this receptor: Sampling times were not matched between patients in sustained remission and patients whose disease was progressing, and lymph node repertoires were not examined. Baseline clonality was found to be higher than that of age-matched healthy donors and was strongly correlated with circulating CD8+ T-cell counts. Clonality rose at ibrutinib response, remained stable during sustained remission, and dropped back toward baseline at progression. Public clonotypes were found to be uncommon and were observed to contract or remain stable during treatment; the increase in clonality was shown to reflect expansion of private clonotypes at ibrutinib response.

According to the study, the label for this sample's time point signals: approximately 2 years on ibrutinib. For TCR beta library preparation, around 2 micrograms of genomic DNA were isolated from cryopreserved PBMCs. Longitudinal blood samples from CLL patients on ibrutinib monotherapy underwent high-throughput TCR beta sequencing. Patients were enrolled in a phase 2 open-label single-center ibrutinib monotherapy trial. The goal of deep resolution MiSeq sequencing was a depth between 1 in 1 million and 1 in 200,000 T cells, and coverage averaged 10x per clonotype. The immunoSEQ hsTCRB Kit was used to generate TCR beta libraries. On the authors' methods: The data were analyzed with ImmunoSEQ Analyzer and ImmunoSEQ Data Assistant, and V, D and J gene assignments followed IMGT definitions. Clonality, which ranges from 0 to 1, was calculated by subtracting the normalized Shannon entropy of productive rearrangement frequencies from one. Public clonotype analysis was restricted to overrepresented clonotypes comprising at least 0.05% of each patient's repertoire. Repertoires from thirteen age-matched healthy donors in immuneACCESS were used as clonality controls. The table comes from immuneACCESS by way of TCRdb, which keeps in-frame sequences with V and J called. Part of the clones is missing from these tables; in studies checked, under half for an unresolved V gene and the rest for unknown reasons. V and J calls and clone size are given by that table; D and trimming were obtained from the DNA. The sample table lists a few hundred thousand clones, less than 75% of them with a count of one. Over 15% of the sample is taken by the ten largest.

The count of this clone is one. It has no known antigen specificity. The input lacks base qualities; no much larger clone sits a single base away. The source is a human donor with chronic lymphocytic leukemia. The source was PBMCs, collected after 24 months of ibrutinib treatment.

The CDR3 protein is CASSIVGTKQFF. The DNA sequence follows: TGTGCCAGTAGTATAGTCGGTACCAAGCAGTTCTTC. Recombination linked TRBV19 to TRBJ2-1; no confident D gene assignment can be made. CDR1 is given as LNHDA and CDR2 as SQIVND, both from the germline V gene (reference sequence). V is shortened by 1 base, J by 11 bases, and the region joining them spans 9 bases. The CDR3 starts with the cysteine, ends with the phenylalanine, and has 12 residues. Only the CDR3 part of the read is kept: 36 bases, read in frame from the first base. The entire variable domain, with the stretches around the CDR3 drawn from the reference TRBV19 and TRBJ2-1 proteins, is DGGITQSPKYLFRKEGQNVTLSCEQNLNHDAMYWYRQDPGQGLRLIYYSQIVNDFQKGDIAEGYSVSREKKESFPLTVTSAQKNPTAFYLCASSIVGTKQFFGPGTRLTVL.